The subject of this entry is one TCR beta chain. The sample is drawn from a study of brain T cells in children with intractable seizures. Time point indicated: blood from clinic visit 5 months post-surgery; TSC patient then seizure free. CDR3 length: 15 residues. Germline CDR1 LGHDT, CDR2 YNNKEL (reference sequence). V shed 1 base, J shed 8 bases, and the junction held 7 bases outside the gene matches. TCRdb's table, derived via immunoSEQ multiplex PCR, lists solely in-frame clones and lacks some. The repertoire holds hundreds of thousands of clones, nearly 95% seen once, with 5% to 7% in the top ten.

The origin of this receptor is a boy under two years old with tuberous sclerosis and intractable seizures. The rearrangement uses TRBV3-1 (or the pseudogene TRBV3-2) and TRBJ2-4; TRBD1 agrees at 8 bases. The sample consisted of peripheral blood, taken 4 to 5 months after surgery. The CDR3: CASSQVQDREDIQYF. The DNA for the CDR3 is TGTGCCAGCAGCCAAGTTCAGGACAGGGAGGACATTCAGTACTTC.